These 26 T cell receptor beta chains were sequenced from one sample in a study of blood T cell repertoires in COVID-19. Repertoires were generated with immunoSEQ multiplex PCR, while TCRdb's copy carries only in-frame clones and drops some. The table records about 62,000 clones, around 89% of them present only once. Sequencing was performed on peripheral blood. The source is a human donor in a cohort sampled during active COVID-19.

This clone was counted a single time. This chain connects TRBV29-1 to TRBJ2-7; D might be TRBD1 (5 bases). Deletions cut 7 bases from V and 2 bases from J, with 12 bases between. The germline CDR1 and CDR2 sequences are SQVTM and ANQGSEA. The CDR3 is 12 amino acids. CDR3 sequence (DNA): TGCAGCGCCGCAGGGATAACCTACGAGCAGTACTTC. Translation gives CSAAGITYEQYF.

CDR3 in amino acids: CASSKGPRLAGGPGYEQYF. The CDR3 bases are TGTGCCAGCAGCAAAGGTCCCCGACTAGCGGGAGGGCCGGGTTACGAGCAGTACTTC. The chain links TRBV21-1 to TRBJ2-7; the DNA was not compared with TRBD2, the D call given in the table. TRBV21-1 is tagged as a pseudogene. This CDR3 comprises 19 residues.

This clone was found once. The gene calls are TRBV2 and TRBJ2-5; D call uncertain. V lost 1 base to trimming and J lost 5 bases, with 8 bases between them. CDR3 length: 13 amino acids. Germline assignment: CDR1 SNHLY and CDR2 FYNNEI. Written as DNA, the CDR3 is TGTGCCAGCAGTGAAGGACCGGAGGAGACCCAGTACTTC. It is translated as CASSEGPEETQYF.

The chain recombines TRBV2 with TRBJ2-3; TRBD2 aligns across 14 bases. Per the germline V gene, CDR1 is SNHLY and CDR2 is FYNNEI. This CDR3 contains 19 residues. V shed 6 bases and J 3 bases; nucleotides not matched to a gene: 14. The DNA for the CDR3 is TGTGCCAGCAGGCCCCCGGGACTAGCGGGAGAGGGGGGGACAGATACGCAGTATTTT. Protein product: CASRPPGLAGEGGTDTQYF. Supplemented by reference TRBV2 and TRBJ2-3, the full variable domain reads EPEVTQTPSHQVTQMGQEVILRCVPISNHLYFYWYRQILGQKVEFLVSFYNNEISEKSEIFDDQFSVERPDGSNFTLKIRSTKLEDSAMYFCASRPPGLAGEGGTDTQYFGPGTRLTVL.

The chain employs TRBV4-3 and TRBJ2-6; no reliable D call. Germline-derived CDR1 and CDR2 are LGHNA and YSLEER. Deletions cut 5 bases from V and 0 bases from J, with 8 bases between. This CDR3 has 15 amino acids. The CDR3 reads CASSEEHSGANVLTF. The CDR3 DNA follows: TGCGCCAGCAGCGAGGAGCACTCTGGGGCCAACGTCCTGACTTTC.

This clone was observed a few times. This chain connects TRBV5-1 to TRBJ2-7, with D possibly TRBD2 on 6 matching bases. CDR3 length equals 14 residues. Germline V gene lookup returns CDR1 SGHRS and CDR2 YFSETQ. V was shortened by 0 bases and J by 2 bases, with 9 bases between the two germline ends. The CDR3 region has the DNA TGCGCCAGCAGCTTGGTGGGGGGTACCTACGAGCAGTACTTC. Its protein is CASSLVGGTYEQYF.

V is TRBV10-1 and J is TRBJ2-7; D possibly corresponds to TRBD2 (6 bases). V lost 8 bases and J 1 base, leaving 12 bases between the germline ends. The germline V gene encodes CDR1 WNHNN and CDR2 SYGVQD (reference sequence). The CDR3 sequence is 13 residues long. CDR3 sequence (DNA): TGCGCCAGCTCCCGACGGGGGTCCTACGAGCAGTACTTC. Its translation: CASSRRGSYEQYF.

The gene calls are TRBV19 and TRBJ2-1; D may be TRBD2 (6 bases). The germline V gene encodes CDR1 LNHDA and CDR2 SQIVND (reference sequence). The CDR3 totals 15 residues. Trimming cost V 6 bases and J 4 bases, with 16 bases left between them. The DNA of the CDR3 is TGTGCCAGTAGCCTCCTAAGCGGAGGGTACAATGAGCAGTTCTTC. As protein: CASSLLSGGYNEQFF. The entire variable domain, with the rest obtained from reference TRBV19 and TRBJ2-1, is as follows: DGGITQSPKYLFRKEGQNVTLSCEQNLNHDAMYWYRQDPGQGLRLIYYSQIVNDFQKGDIAEGYSVSREKKESFPLTVTSAQKNPTAFYLCASSLLSGGYNEQFFGPGTRLTVL.

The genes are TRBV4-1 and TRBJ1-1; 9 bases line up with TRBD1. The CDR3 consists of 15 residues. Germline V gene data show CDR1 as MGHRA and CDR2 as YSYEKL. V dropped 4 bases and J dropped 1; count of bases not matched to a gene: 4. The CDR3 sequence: CASSPGDRENTEAFF. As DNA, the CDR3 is TGCGCCAGCAGCCCGGGGGACAGGGAGAACACTGAAGCTTTCTTT.

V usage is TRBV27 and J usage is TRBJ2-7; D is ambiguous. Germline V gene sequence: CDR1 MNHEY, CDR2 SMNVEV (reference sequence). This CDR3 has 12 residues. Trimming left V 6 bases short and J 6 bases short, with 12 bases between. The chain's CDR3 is CASRPFAGEQYF. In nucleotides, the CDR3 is TGTGCCAGCAGACCCTTTGCCGGCGAGCAGTACTTC.

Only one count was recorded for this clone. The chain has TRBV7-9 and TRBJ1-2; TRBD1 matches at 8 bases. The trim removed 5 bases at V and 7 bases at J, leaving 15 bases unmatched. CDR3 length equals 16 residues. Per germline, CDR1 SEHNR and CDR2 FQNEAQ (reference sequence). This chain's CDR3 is CASSPGQGGMMVGYTF. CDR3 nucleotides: TGTGCCAGCAGCCCCGGACAGGGTGGGATGATGGTTGGCTACACCTTC.

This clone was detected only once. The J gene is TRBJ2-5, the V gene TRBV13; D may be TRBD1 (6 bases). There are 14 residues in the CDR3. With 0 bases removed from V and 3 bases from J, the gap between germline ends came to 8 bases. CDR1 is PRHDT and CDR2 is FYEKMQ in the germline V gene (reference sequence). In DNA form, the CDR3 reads TGTGCCAGCAGCTTAGGTACAGGGAAAGAGACCCAGTACTTC. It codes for CASSLGTGKETQYF.

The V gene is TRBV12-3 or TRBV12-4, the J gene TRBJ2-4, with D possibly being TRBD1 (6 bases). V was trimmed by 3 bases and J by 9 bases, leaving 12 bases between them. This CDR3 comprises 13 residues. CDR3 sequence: CASSLNRVAIQYF. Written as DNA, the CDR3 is TGTGCCAGCAGTTTGAACAGGGTGGCCATTCAGTACTTC.

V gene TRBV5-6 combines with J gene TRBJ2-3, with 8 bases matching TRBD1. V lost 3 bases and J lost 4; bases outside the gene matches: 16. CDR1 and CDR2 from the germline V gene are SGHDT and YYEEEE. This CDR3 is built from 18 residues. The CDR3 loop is CASSYGTGVLIAPDTQYF. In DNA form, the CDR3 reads TGTGCCAGCAGCTACGGGACAGGCGTCCTCATTGCACCAGATACGCAGTATTTT. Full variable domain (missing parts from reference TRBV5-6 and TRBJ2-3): DAGVTQSPTHLIKTRGQQVTLRCSPKSGHDTVSWYQQALGQGPQFIFQYYEEEERQRGNFPDRFSGHQFPNYSSELNVNALLLGDSALYLCASSYGTGVLIAPDTQYFGPGTRLTVL.

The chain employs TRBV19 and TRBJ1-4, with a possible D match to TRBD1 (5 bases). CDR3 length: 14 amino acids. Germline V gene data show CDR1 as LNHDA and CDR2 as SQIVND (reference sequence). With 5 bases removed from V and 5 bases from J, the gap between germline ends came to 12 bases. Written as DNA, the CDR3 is TGTGCCAGTAGTTGGACACCCGGGAATGAAAAACTGTTTTTT. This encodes CASSWTPGNEKLFF.

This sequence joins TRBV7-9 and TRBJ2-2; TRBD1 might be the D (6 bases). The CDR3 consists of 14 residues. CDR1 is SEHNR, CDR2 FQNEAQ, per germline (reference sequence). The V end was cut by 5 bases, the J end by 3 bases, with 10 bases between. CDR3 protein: CASSVRGDTGELFF. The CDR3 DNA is TGTGCCAGCAGCGTCAGGGGCGACACCGGGGAGCTGTTTTTT.

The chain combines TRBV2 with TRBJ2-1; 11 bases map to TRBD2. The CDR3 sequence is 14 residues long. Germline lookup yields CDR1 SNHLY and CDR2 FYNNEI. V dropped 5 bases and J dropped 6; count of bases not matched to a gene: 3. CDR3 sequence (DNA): TGTGCCAGCAGTACTAGCGGGAGAGGCAATGAGCAGTTCTTC. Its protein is CASSTSGRGNEQFF. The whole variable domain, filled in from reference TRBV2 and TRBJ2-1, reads EPEVTQTPSHQVTQMGQEVILRCVPISNHLYFYWYRQILGQKVEFLVSFYNNEISEKSEIFDDQFSVERPDGSNFTLKIRSTKLEDSAMYFCASSTSGRGNEQFFGPGTRLTVL.

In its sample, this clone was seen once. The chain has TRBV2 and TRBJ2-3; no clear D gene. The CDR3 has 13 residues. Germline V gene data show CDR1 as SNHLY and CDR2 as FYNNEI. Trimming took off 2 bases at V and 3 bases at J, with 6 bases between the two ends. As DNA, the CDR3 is TGTGCCAGCAGTGAAACGGGTACAGATACGCAGTATTTT. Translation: CASSETGTDTQYF.

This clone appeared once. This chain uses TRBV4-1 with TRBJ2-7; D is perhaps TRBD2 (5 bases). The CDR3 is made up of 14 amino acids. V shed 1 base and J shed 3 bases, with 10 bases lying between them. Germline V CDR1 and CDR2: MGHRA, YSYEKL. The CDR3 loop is CASSQVTGNYEQYF. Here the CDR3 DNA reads TGCGCCAGCAGCCAAGTAACGGGGAACTACGAGCAGTACTTC.

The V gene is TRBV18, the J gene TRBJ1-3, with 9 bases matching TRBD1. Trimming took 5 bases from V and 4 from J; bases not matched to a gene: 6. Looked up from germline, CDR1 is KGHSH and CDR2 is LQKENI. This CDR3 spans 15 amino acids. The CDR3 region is CASSSTGGSGNTIYF. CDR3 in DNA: TGTGCCAGCTCATCAACAGGGGGCTCAGGAAACACCATATATTTT.

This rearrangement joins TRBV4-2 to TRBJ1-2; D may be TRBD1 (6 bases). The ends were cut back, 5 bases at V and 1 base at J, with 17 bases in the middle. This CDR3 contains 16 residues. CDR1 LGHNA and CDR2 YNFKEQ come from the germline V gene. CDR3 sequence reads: CASSFPGQGINYGYTF. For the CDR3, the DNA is TGTGCCAGCAGCTTCCCAGGGCAGGGGATTAACTATGGCTACACCTTC.

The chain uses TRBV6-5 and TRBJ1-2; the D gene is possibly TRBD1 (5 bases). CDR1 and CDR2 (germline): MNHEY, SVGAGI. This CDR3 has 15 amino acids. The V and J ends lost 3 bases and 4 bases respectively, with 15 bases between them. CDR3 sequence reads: CASSYRSGTGYGYTF. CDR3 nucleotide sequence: TGTGCCAGCAGTTATAGGTCAGGGACTGGCTATGGCTACACCTTC.

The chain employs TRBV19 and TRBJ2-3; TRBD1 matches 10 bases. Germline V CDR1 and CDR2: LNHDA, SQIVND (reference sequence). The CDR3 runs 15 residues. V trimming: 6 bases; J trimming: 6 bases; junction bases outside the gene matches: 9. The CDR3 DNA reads TGTGCCAGTAGCCCTTCGGGGACAGGGGACGATACGCAGTATTTT. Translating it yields CASSPSGTGDDTQYF.

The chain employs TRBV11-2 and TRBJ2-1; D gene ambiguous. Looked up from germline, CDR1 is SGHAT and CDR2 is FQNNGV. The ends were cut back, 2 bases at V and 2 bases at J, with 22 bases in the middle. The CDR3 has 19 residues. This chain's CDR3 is CASSLRGTGAASPYNEQFF. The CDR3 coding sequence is TGTGCCAGCAGCTTAAGAGGCACCGGTGCTGCGTCGCCCTACAATGAGCAGTTCTTC.

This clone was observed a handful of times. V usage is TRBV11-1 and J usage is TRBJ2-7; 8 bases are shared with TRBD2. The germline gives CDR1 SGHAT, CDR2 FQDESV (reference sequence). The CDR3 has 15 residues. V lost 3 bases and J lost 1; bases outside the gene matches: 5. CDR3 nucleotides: TGTGCCAGCAGCTTTCGGGGGGGCAGTTCCTACGAGCAGTACTTC. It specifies CASSFRGGSSYEQYF.

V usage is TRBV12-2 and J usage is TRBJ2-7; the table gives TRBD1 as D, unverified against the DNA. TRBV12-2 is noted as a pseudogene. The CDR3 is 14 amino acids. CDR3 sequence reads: CASRPRQGPYEQYF. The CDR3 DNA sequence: TGTGCAAGTCGCCCTAGACAGGGGCCCTACGAGCAGTACTTC.